This T cell receptor beta chain emerged from a study of blood T cell repertoires in COVID-19. Repertoires were generated with immunoSEQ multiplex PCR, while TCRdb's copy carries only in-frame clones and drops some. The sample includes 200,000 to 250,000 clones, roughly 83% of them seen just once. V lost 8 bases and J lost 1; bases outside the gene matches: 0. This CDR3 contains 12 residues. CDR1 and CDR2 (germline): SNHLY, FYNNEI. The chain uses TRBV2 and TRBJ2-7, with 9 bases identical to TRBD2. The source of this sequence is a woman aged 65 to 85 with active or convalescent COVID-19. The specimen was peripheral blood. CDR3: CASAGGSYEQYF. CDR3 coding DNA: TGTGCCAGCGCGGGGGGGTCCTACGAGCAGTACTTC.